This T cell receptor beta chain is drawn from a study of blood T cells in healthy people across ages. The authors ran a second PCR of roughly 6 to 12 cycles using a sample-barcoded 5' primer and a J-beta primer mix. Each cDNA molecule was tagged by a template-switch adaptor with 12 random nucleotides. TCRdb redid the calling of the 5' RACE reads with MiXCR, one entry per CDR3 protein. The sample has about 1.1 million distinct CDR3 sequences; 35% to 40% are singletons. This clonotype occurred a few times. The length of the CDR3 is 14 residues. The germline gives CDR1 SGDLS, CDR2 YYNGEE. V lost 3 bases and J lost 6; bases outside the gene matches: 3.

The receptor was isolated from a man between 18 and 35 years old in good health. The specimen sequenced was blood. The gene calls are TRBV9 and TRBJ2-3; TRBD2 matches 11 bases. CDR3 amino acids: CASSATSGVDTQYF. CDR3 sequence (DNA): TGTGCCAGCAGCGCGACTAGCGGGGTGGATACGCAGTATTTT.